This T cell receptor (beta chain) was sequenced during a study of blood T cell repertoires in COVID-19. Study information: Samples representing acute and convalescent COVID-19 were sourced from the United States, Italy and Spain. T cells, B-cell-depleted T cells, or PBMCs supplied cDNA or gDNA.

The trim removed 5 bases at V and 5 bases at J, leaving 8 bases unmatched. The CDR3 has 15 residues. Germline V gene lookup returns CDR1 MDHEN and CDR2 SYDVKM. In the original workflow: Amplification of reference gene primers was used by the study to estimate nucleated cell counts. This table comes from immunoSEQ multiplex PCR, and its TCRdb copy is limited to in-frame clones, with some not included. From that table come the V and J calls and clone size; the DNA was used to work out D and trimming. The repertoire holds some 70,000 clones, with 80% to 90% as singletons. The receptor comes from a man between 45 and 60 years old with active COVID-19. The chain uses TRBV28 and TRBJ1-4, with 7 bases lining up with TRBD1. The sequencing sample was made of peripheral blood. As DNA, the CDR3 is TGTGCCAGCAGTCCCGGGACAGTCGGGAATGAAAAACTGTTTTTT. This gives the protein CASSPGTVGNEKLFF. Filled out from reference TRBV28 and TRBJ1-4, the complete variable domain reads DVKVTQSSRYLVKRTGEKVFLECVQDMDHENMFWYRQDPGLGLRLIYFSYDVKMKEKGDIPEGYSVSREKKERFSLILESASTNQTSMYLCASSPGTVGNEKLFFGSGTQLSVL.